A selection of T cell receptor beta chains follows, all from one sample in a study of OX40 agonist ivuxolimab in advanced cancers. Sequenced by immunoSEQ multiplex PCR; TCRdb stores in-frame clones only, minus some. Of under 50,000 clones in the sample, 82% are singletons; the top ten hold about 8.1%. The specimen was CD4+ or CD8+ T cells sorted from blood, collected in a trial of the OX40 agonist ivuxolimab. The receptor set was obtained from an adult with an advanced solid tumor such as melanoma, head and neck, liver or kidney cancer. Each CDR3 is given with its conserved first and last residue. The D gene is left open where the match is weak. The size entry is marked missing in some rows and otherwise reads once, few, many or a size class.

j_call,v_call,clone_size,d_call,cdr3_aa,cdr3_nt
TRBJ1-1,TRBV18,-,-,CASSPRSDQVTEAFF,TGTGCCAGCTCACCACGATCAGACCAGGTCACTGAAGCTTTCTTT
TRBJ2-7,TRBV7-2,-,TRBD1,CASTKDRTSYEQYF,TGTGCCAGCACCAAGGACAGGACCTCCTACGAGCAGTACTTC
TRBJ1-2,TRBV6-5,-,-,CASSYLRTEANYGYTF,TGTGCCAGCAGTTACTTACGGACAGAGGCTAATTATGGCTACACCTTC
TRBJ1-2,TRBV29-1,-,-,CSVGLVTYGYTF,TGCAGCGTCGGACTCGTGACCTATGGCTACACCTTC
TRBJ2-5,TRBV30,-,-,CAWSRRVRETQYF,TGTGCCTGGAGTCGGAGGGTCCGAGAGACCCAGTACTTC
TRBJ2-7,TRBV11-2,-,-,CASSQFVDSYEQYF,TGTGCCAGCAGCCAATTCGTGGATAGCTACGAGCAGTACTTC
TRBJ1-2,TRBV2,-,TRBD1,CASSEGWDSTPRGF,TGTGCCAGCAGTGAAGGATGGGACAGTACCCCAAGGGGCTTC
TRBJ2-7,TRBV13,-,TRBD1,CASSLSGTGEFEQYF,TGTGCCAGCAGCTTATCCGGGACAGGGGAATTTGAGCAGTACTTC
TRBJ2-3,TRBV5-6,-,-,CASSRSREYGPDTQYF,TGTGCCAGCAGCCGCAGTAGGGAGTATGGACCAGATACGCAGTATTTT
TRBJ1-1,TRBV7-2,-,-,CASSHPVSEAFF,TGTGCCAGCAGCCATCCGGTAAGCGAAGCTTTCTTT
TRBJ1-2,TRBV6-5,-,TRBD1,CASGQGAKGYTF,TGTGCCAGCGGACAGGGGGCGAAAGGCTACACCTTC
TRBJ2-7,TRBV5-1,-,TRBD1,CASSLGSGGNYEQYF,TGCGCCAGCAGCTTGGGTTCAGGGGGAAACTACGAGCAGTACTTC
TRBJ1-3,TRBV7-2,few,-,CASRRAPGNTIYF,TGTGCCAGCAGACGTGCTCCCGGAAACACCATATATTTT
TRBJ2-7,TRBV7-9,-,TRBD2,CASSLLAGGYEQYF,TGTGCCAGCAGCTTACTCGCGGGAGGGTACGAGCAGTACTTC
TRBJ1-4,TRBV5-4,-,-,CASSSRPRQEKLFF,TGTGCCAGCTCCAGTAGGCCGCGGCAAGAAAAACTGTTTTTT
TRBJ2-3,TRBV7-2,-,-,CASSLLDFADTQYF,TGTGCCAGCAGCTTACTTGATTTCGCAGATACGCAGTATTTT
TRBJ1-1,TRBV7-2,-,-,CASSLAGGNTEAFF,TGTGCCAGCAGCCTGGCCGGGGGGAACACTGAAGCTTTCTTT
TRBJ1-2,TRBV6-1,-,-,CASSEGPQGRGYTF,TGTGCCAGCAGTGAAGGGCCACAGGGTAGGGGCTACACCTTC
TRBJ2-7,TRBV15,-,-,CATSRDQGAEQYF,TGTGCCACCAGCAGAGATCAAGGGGCCGAGCAGTACTTC
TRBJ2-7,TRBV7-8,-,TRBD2,CASRMTSGFDEQYF,TGTGCCAGCAGGATGACTAGCGGGTTTGACGAGCAGTACTTC
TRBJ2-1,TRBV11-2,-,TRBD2,CASSPLGAGLAYNEQFF,TGTGCCAGCAGCCCTCTTGGGGCGGGACTAGCCTACAATGAGCAGTTCTTC
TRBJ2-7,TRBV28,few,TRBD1,CASGTGVHEQYF,TGTGCCAGCGGGACAGGGGTCCACGAGCAGTACTTC
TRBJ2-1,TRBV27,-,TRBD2,CASSRPGLALNNEQFF,TGTGCCAGCAGCAGACCGGGACTAGCTTTAAACAATGAGCAGTTCTTC
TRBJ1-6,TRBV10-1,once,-,CASSGTYGSPLHF,TGCGCCAGCTCCGGGACATACGGTTCACCCCTCCACTTT